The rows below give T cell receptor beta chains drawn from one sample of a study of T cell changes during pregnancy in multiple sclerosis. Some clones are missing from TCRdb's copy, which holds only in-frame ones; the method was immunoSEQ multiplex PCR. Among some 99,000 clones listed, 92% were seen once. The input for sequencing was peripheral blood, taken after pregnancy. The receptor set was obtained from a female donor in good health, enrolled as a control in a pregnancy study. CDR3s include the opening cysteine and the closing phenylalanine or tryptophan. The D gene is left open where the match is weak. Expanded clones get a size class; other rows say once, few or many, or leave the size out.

CASSPRRGGYEQYF	TGTGCCAGCTCACCACGTCGGGGGGGCTACGAGCAGTACTTC	-	TRBD2	TRBV18	TRBJ2-7
CASSFQDRAKNNEQFF	TGTGCCAGCAGTTTCCAGGACAGGGCAAAAAACAATGAGCAGTTCTTC	once	TRBD1	TRBV28	TRBJ2-1
CASSSRVGNEKLFF	TGTGCCAGCAGTTCCAGGGTAGGGAATGAAAAACTGTTTTTT	few	-	TRBV6-1	TRBJ1-4
CASSPRGLAYHNEQFF	TGTGCCAGCAGCCCGCGGGGGCTAGCGTACCACAATGAGCAGTTCTTC	-	-	TRBV21-1	TRBJ2-1
CASGITESNQPQHF	TGTGCCAGCGGAATCACGGAGAGCAATCAGCCCCAGCATTTT	once	-	TRBV6-5	TRBJ1-5
CASLTSGSNFF	TGTGCCAGCTTGACTAGCGGGAGCAACTTCTTC	-	TRBD2	TRBV2	TRBJ2-1
CASSPRQGASEQYF	TGTGCCAGTAGTCCGAGACAGGGGGCGAGCGAGCAGTACTTC	-	TRBD1	TRBV19	TRBJ2-7
CASSPVRAGANVLTF	TGTGCCAGCAGCCCCGTGAGGGCCGGGGCCAACGTCCTGACTTTC	-	-	TRBV6-5	TRBJ2-6
CASSLSTVYSYEQYF	TGTGCCAGCAGCTTAAGCACAGTATATTCCTACGAGCAGTACTTC	-	-	TRBV11-2	TRBJ2-7
CASSYRVNTEAFF	TGTGCCAGCAGTTACAGGGTTAACACTGAAGCTTTCTTT	-	-	TRBV28	TRBJ1-1
CASRVGLNTGELFF	TGTGCCAGCAGGGTGGGACTGAACACCGGGGAGCTGTTTTTT	-	-	TRBV27	TRBJ2-2
CASSLTYETQYF	TGTGCCAGCAGCTTAACTTACGAGACCCAGTACTTC	-	-	TRBV7-8	TRBJ2-5
CAWRGTGSGNTIYF	TGTGCCTGGAGGGGGACAGGGTCCGGAAACACCATATATTTT	-	TRBD1	TRBV30	TRBJ1-3
CASSLSRRPLNQPQHF	TGTGCCAGCAGCTTAAGCAGGCGCCCCCTCAATCAGCCCCAGCATTTT	-	-	TRBV5-6	TRBJ1-5
CASSVAPGHTNYEQYF	TGTGCCAGCAGCGTCGCCCCGGGTCACACGAACTACGAGCAGTACTTC	-	-	TRBV7-9	TRBJ2-7
CASSDILRSLYNEQFF	TGTGCCAGCAGTGATATTCTGCGTTCATTGTACAATGAGCAGTTCTTC	-	-	TRBV2	TRBJ2-1
CASSFIGGNEKLFF	TGTGCCAGCAGTTTTATCGGAGGAAATGAAAAACTGTTTTTT	-	-	TRBV28	TRBJ1-4